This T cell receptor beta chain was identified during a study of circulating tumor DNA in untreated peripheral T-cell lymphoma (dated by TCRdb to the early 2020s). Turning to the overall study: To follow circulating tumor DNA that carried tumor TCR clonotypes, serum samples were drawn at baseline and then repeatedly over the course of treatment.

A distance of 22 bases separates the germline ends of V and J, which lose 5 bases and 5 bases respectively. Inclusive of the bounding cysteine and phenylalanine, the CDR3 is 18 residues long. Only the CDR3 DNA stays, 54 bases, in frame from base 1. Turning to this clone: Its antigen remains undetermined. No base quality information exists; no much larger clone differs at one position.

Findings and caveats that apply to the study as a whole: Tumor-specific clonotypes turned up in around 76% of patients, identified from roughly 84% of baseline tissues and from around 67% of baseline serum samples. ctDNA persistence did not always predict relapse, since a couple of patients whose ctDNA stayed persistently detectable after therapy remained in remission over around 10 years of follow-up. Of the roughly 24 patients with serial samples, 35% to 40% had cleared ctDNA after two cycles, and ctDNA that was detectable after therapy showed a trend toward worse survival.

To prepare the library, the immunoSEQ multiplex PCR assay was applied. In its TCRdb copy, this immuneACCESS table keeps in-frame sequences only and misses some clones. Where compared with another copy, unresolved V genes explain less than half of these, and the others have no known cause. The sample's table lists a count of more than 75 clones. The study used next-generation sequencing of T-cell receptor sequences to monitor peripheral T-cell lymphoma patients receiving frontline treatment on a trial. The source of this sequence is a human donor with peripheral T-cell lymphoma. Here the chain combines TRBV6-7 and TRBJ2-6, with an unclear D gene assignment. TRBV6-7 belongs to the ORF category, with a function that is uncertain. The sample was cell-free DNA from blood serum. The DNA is TGTGCCAGCAGTCTTGGTAAGCGTTTACAAAGTCGGGCCAACGTCCTGACTTTC. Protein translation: CASSLGKRLQSRANVLTF.